A single sample is the source of the 16 T cell receptor beta chains below, sequenced in a study of blood T cells in healthy people across ages. A J-beta primer mix and a sample-barcoded 5' primer were used in a second PCR of about 6 to 12 cycles. TCRdb fed the 5' RACE reads into MiXCR, producing one record per CDR3 protein. The table has more than 450,000 distinct CDR3 sequences, roughly a quarter seen once; the top ten hold 3% to 4%. The same specimen was also included in a second study, on T cells of mothers and their children.

Input material: blood. Receptors were obtained from a boy aged 2-9 years in good health.

The genes are TRBV20-1 and TRBJ2-5; perhaps TRBD2 as D (6 bases). The J call is uncertain, as TRBJ2-1 better fits the DNA end. The germline CDR1 and CDR2 sequences are DFQATT and SNEGSKA (reference sequence). The CDR3 has 15 residues. The CDR3 loop reads CSALVGGAPRNEQFF. The CDR3 bases are TGCAGTGCTTTGGTCGGGGGAGCCCCTCGAAATGAGCAGTTCTTC.

The rearrangement uses TRBV24-1 and TRBJ1-1; D may be TRBD1 (5 bases). The V end was cut by 3 bases, the J end by 4 bases, with 20 bases between. Per the germline V gene, CDR1 is KGHDR and CDR2 is SFDVKD. The CDR3 contains 17 residues. The CDR3, as DNA: TGTGCCACCAGTGATAAGGGGATACAGGCTGCTTGCACTGAAGCTTTCTTT. It specifies CATSDKGIQAACTEAFF.

This clonotype was picked up a small number of times. V is TRBV12-5 and J is TRBJ2-3; D is uncertain. The CDR3 covers 13 residues. CDR1 is LGHNT, CDR2 FRNRAP, per germline. V lost 2 bases to trimming and J lost 1 base, with 4 bases between them. The CDR3 region has the DNA TGTGCTAGTGGTTTGTCTCGCACAGATACGCAGTATTTT. This codes for CASGLSRTDTQYF.

This clonotype came up a few times. The rearrangement joins TRBV7-2 to TRBJ2-5, with 8 bases lining up with TRBD1. CDR3 length: 16 amino acids. Germline trimming cut 7 bases from V and 5 bases from J; bases unmatched to any gene: 15. Per germline, CDR1 SGHTA and CDR2 FQGNSA. In DNA form, the CDR3 reads TGTGCCAGCATGCTCTACGGACCGGGACAGGTTGAGACCCAGTACTTC. Protein sequence: CASMLYGPGQVETQYF. The whole variable domain, remainder taken from reference TRBV7-2 and TRBJ2-5, is GAGVSQSPSNKVTEKGKDVELRCDPISGHTALYWYRQSLGQGLEFLIYFQGNSAPDKSGLPSDRFSAERTGGSVSTLTIQRTQQEDSAVYLCASMLYGPGQVETQYFGPGTRLLVL.

The chain joins TRBV7-9 to TRBJ1-2; 8 nucleotides agree with TRBD1. With V trimmed by 5 bases and J by 8 bases, 4 bases remained unmatched. CDR1 and CDR2 (germline): SEHNR, FQNEAQ (reference sequence). This CDR3 comprises 12 residues. The CDR3 protein is CASSRTGFGYTF. CDR3 bases: TGTGCCAGCAGCCGGACAGGGTTCGGCTACACCTTC.

There are a few counts of this clonotype. The chain links TRBV11-2 to TRBJ2-7; possibly TRBD2 for D (6 bases). The CDR3 contains 14 residues. Germline V gene data show CDR1 as SGHAT and CDR2 as FQNNGV. Trimming took 4 bases from V and 1 from J, leaving 11 bases between them. Here the CDR3 reads CASSSGRDSYEQYF. The CDR3 DNA reads TGTGCCAGCAGCTCAGGGCGGGATTCCTACGAGCAGTACTTC.

This clonotype has at least ten counts. The DNA of the CDR3 is TGCAGTGCTGAGCGGGAGGGGAATGAGCAGTTCTTC. This encodes CSAEREGNEQFF. V is TRBV20-1 and J is TRBJ2-1, with TRBD2 matching 10 bases. Germline V lookup: CDR1 DFQATT, CDR2 SNEGSKA (reference sequence). The CDR3 is 12 amino acids. V lost 5 bases and J lost 7; bases outside the gene matches: 2.

This clonotype was counted only a few times. The gene calls are TRBV20-1 and TRBJ2-7, with TRBD2 matching over 9 bases. The V gene's germline CDR1 is DFQATT and CDR2 SNEGSKA (reference sequence). V lost 0 bases and J lost 5; bases outside the gene matches: 8. The CDR3 has 15 amino acids. CDR3 sequence: CSARDPSGTPNEQYF. DNA of the CDR3: TGCAGTGCTAGAGATCCTAGCGGGACCCCAAACGAGCAGTACTTC.

The chain links TRBV20-1 to TRBJ2-3; D may be TRBD2 (6 bases). V was shortened by 3 bases and J by 4 bases, with 17 bases between the two germline ends. This CDR3 is built from 15 residues. In germline, CDR1 is DFQATT, CDR2 SNEGSKA (reference sequence). The CDR3 DNA sequence: TGCAGTGCTAGCTATCCGGGACTCCCCGCAGATACGCAGTATTTT. Its translation: CSASYPGLPADTQYF.

This clonotype was picked up many times. The J gene is TRBJ1-1, the V gene TRBV15; 8 bases fit TRBD1. J lost 5 bases, V lost 9 bases, and 11 bases had no gene match. Germline V gives CDR1 LNHNV, CDR2 YYDKDF (reference sequence). This CDR3 region has 14 residues. The CDR3, as DNA: TGTGCCACGTCCGAGGGACAGGCGGGAACTGAAGCTTTCTTT. It specifies CATSEGQAGTEAFF.

V gene TRBV29-1 combines with J gene TRBJ1-4, with a weak D call TRBD1 (5 bases). V was pared by 7 bases and J by 8 bases, with 14 bases between. Per germline, CDR1 SQVTM and CDR2 ANQGSEA. The CDR3 has 12 residues. CDR3 sequence (DNA): TGCAGCGGGGGGGAGAGGTCCGAAAAACTGTTTTTT. Amino acid sequence: CSGGERSEKLFF.

This clonotype has a count of ten or more. V usage is TRBV9 and J usage is TRBJ2-7; 10 nucleotides agree with TRBD2. Unmatched junction bases numbered 7, after V lost 4 bases and J lost 3 bases. The CDR3 sequence is 15 residues long. Germline CDR1 and CDR2: SGDLS and YYNGEE. The CDR3 DNA reads TGTGCCAGCAGCCCGTGGTCTAGCGGGGGCTACGAGCAGTACTTC. Translation gives CASSPWSSGGYEQYF.

The V call is TRBV6-6, the J call TRBJ2-5, with 11 positions matching TRBD2. Germline V CDR1 and CDR2: MNHNY, SVGAGI (reference sequence). The CDR3 is 16 amino acids. V shed 6 bases, J shed 2 bases, and the junction held 8 bases outside the gene matches. CDR3 sequence: CASSRLAGWGQETQYF. The CDR3 DNA follows: TGTGCCAGCAGCCGACTAGCGGGATGGGGGCAAGAGACCCAGTACTTC.

This chain uses TRBV6-2 or TRBV6-3 with TRBJ2-5, with D hard to call. TRBJ2-1 matches the DNA end more closely, so the J call is doubtful. The CDR3 totals 12 residues. Germline V gene data show CDR1 as MNHEY and CDR2 as SVGEGT. The CDR3 loop is CASSFSGGPQFF. The CDR3, as DNA: TGTGCCAGCAGTTTTTCAGGCGGACCCCAGTTCTTC.

The CDR3 region is CASSDVLSLVHEQFF. The DNA for the CDR3 is TGTGCCAGCAGTGATGTCCTCAGTCTGGTGCACGAGCAGTTCTTC. The chain carries TRBV25-1 and TRBJ2-1; D is unclear. The CDR3 loop spans 15 amino acids. Germline assignment: CDR1 MGHDK and CDR2 SYGVNS. With 3 bases removed from V and 10 bases from J, the gap between germline ends came to 19 bases.

The J gene is TRBJ2-5, the V gene TRBV5-1; TRBD1 agrees at 9 bases. Germline CDR1 reads SGHRS; CDR2 reads YFSETQ. Germline trimming cut 3 bases from V and 2 bases from J; bases unmatched to any gene: 5. This CDR3 has 15 amino acids. Here the CDR3 DNA reads TGCGCCAGCAGCTGGGGACAGGGAGGGCAAGAGACCCAGTACTTC. Its protein product is CASSWGQGGQETQYF.